These 32 T cell receptor beta chains came from one sample sequenced in a study of blood T cell repertoires in COVID-19. Produced via immunoSEQ multiplex PCR; TCRdb's table is partial and in-frame only. In the table there are hundreds of thousands of clones, approximately 87% of which are singletons. The sequencing sample was made of peripheral blood. The receptors were sampled from a human donor in a cohort sampled during active COVID-19.

The chain uses TRBV5-1 and TRBJ2-3; D remains ambiguous. Germline V gene lookup returns CDR1 SGHRS and CDR2 YFSETQ. The CDR3 has 16 residues. The ends were cut back, 5 bases at V and 5 bases at J, with 21 bases in the middle. CDR3 sequence reads: CASRHYYRSIEDTQYF. As DNA, the CDR3 is TGCGCCAGCAGGCACTACTACCGCTCCATTGAAGATACGCAGTATTTT.

This sequence joins TRBV9 and TRBJ1-2; 7 bases match TRBD1. Trimming at V came to 3 bases and at J to 2 bases, leaving 10 bases not matched to a gene. The CDR3 extends over 16 amino acids. Germline V gene data show CDR1 as SGDLS and CDR2 as YYNGEE. The DNA for the CDR3 is TGTGCCAGCAGCGCCAACAGGGGCGGTAAAAACTATGGCTACACCTTC. The encoded protein is CASSANRGGKNYGYTF.

V gene TRBV24-1 combines with J gene TRBJ2-1, with D unclear. This CDR3 region has 15 residues. Germline CDR1 reads KGHDR; CDR2 reads SFDVKD. Trimming left V 3 bases short and J 6 bases short, with 14 bases between. The CDR3 nucleotides are TGTGCCACCAGTGATCCTCATGACTTGACCAATGAGCAGTTCTTC. Its protein product is CATSDPHDLTNEQFF.

V usage is TRBV18 and J usage is TRBJ1-1; D is uncertain. The germline V gene encodes CDR1 KGHSH and CDR2 LQKENI. The CDR3 is 13 amino acids. V gave up 3 bases and J gave up 4 bases, with 9 bases separating them. The CDR3 region is CASSPRKGTEAFF. CDR3 coding DNA: TGTGCCAGCTCACCGAGGAAAGGCACTGAAGCTTTCTTT. The variable domain in full, with the rest retrieved from reference TRBV18 and TRBJ1-1, is NAGVMQNPRHLVRRRGQEARLRCSPMKGHSHVYWYRQLPEEGLKFMVYLQKENIIDESGMPKERFSAEFPKEGPSILRIQQVVRGDSAAYFCASSPRKGTEAFFGQGTRLTVV.

The chain combines TRBV14 with TRBJ2-7, with 7 bases aligning to TRBD1. V lost 5 bases to trimming and J lost 2 bases; unmatched junction nucleotides: 3. Per the germline V gene, CDR1 is SGHDN and CDR2 is FVKESK. CDR3 length: 13 amino acids. CDR3 amino acids: CASSGTETYEQYF. As DNA, the CDR3 is TGTGCCAGCAGCGGGACAGAGACCTACGAGCAGTACTTC.

This chain uses TRBV19 with TRBJ1-2; no clear D gene. The V end lost 6 bases, the J end lost 6 bases, and 8 bases lay between the germline ends. The germline CDR1 and CDR2 sequences are LNHDA and SQIVND (reference sequence). The CDR3 contains 11 residues. In nucleotides, the CDR3 is TGTGCCAGTAGGGAGCAAAATGGCTACACCTTC. Protein: CASREQNGYTF.

This clone was observed many times. This chain joins TRBV2 and TRBJ2-3, with 8 nucleotides matching TRBD2. The junction had 8 bases not matched to a gene; V was cut back by 6 bases and J by 0 bases. The CDR3 runs to 16 residues. The V gene's germline CDR1 is SNHLY and CDR2 FYNNEI. The CDR3 nucleotides are TGTGCCAGCAGGCGGGGGGTTAGAAGTAGCACAGATACGCAGTATTTT. Protein product: CASRRGVRSSTDTQYF.

The chain links TRBV7-2 to TRBJ1-4; weak D call: TRBD1 (6 bases). The CDR3 covers 15 residues. Trimming stripped 5 bases from V and 2 bases from J, with 12 bases between. Germline-derived CDR1 and CDR2 are SGHTA and FQGNSA. The CDR3 spells CASSTQGSTNEKLFF. The CDR3 DNA reads as TGTGCCAGCAGCACACAGGGATCGACTAATGAAAAACTGTTTTTT.

The chain is built from TRBV29-1 and TRBJ1-1; 8 bases agree with TRBD1. Looked up from germline, CDR1 is SQVTM and CDR2 is ANQGSEA. V trimming: 4 bases; J trimming: 2 bases; junction bases outside the gene matches: 6. The CDR3 has 14 amino acids. This CDR3 reads CSVARTGLNTEAFF. The CDR3 DNA is TGCAGCGTTGCGAGGACAGGGTTAAACACTGAAGCTTTCTTT.

With regard to this clone: The conserved phenylalanine or tryptophan normally closing the CDR3 is absent here, so this likely arose from a read error. The DNA is omitted, as the CDR3 cannot be located on it reliably, and the CDR3 follows TCRdb's listing. The gene calls are TRBV7-9 and TRBJ2-4; TRBD1, the D gene given by the table, was not confirmed from the DNA. Both ends counted, the CDR3 spans 13 residues. In germline, CDR1 is SEHNR, CDR2 FQNEAQ (reference sequence). The chain's CDR3 is CASSLAPGLDSVA.

The chain carries TRBV6-2 or TRBV6-3 and TRBJ2-7, with 9 positions matching TRBD2. This CDR3 is 17 amino acids long. J gave up 2 bases and V 2 bases, and 10 bases lay outside the gene matches. CDR1 is MNHEY and CDR2 is SVGEGT in the germline V gene. The CDR3 loop is CASSYPPTSGYTYEQYF. CDR3 bases: TGTGCCAGCAGTTACCCCCCAACTAGCGGGTATACCTACGAGCAGTACTTC.

As to this clone: Other DNA sequences in this specimen translate into the identical CDR3. The J gene is TRBJ1-1, the V gene TRBV7-2, with D possibly TRBD1 on 6 matching bases. V was trimmed by 1 base and J by 2 bases, leaving 8 bases between them. CDR1 SGHTA and CDR2 FQGNSA come from the germline V gene. The length of the CDR3 is 14 residues. The CDR3 DNA is TGTGCCAGCAGCTTAGGAGGGGGTAACACTGAAGCTTTCTTT. It is translated as CASSLGGGNTEAFF.

This chain joins TRBV19 and TRBJ1-2, with D uncertain. The CDR3 is 16 amino acids. Trimming shortened V by 6 bases and J by 8 bases, and 25 bases separated the two germline ends. Germline values: CDR1 LNHDA, CDR2 SQIVND (reference sequence). The CDR3 is CASSAPGLSPHEGYTF. In DNA form, the CDR3 reads TGTGCCAGTAGCGCCCCCGGACTATCACCACACGAGGGCTACACCTTC.

The chain employs TRBV2 and TRBJ2-5, with TRBD2 as a possible D gene (6 bases). This CDR3 has 15 amino acids. V gave up 6 bases and J gave up 1 base, with 15 bases separating them. CDR1 and CDR2 (germline): SNHLY, FYNNEI. The CDR3 DNA reads TGTGCCAGCAGGGAGGAGGGGAAGGGCCAAGAGACCCAGTACTTC. Translation: CASREEGKGQETQYF.

V usage is TRBV11-2 and J usage is TRBJ2-5, with 11 nucleotides matching TRBD2. CDR3 length: 16 residues. CDR1 is SGHAT, CDR2 FQNNGV, per germline. Trimming cost V 4 bases and J 1 base; bases outside gene matches: 5. The CDR3 is CASSSTSGVPQETQYF. The CDR3 DNA is TGTGCCAGCAGCTCGACTAGCGGGGTCCCCCAAGAGACCCAGTACTTC. Together with reference TRBV11-2 and TRBJ2-5, the CDR3 gives the full variable domain: EAGVAQSPRYKIIEKRQSVAFWCNPISGHATLYWYQQILGQGPKLLIQFQNNGVVDDSQLPKDRFSAERLKGVDSTLKIQPAKLEDSAVYLCASSSTSGVPQETQYFGPGTRLLVL.

The chain combines TRBV6-4 with TRBJ1-2; 7 bases map to TRBD1. This CDR3 is 14 amino acids long. Unmatched junction bases numbered 3, after V lost 0 bases and J lost 5 bases. The germline CDR1 and CDR2 sequences are MRHNA and SNTAGT. The CDR3 reads CASSDSNRGYGYTF. CDR3 in DNA: TGTGCCAGCAGTGACTCGAACAGGGGTTATGGCTACACCTTC.

The chain uses TRBV7-9 and TRBJ1-2; a possible D gene is TRBD1 (5 bases). The CDR3 is made up of 15 amino acids. The V gene lost 0 bases and the J gene lost 2 bases, with 10 bases spanning the gap. CDR1 and CDR2 from the germline V gene are SEHNR and FQNEAQ (reference sequence). The CDR3: CASSLAQENNYGYTF. Here the CDR3 DNA reads TGTGCCAGCAGCTTAGCACAGGAGAACAACTATGGCTACACCTTC.

The rearrangement joins TRBV23-1 to TRBJ2-7; 8 nucleotides line up with TRBD1. Being an ORF, TRBV23-1 has a function that is uncertain. Losses at the gene ends were 0 bases for V and 3 bases for J; bases not matched to a gene: 4. The CDR3 consists of 15 residues. The CDR3 spells CASSQSAGTGYEQYF. The DNA of the CDR3 is TGCGCCAGCAGTCAATCTGCCGGGACAGGCTACGAGCAGTACTTC.

The CDR3 region has the DNA TGCGCCAGCGCCGGGGCTAGCGGGAGACCCAATGAGCAGTTCTTC. Protein product: CASAGASGRPNEQFF. The rearrangement joins TRBV10-2 to TRBJ2-1, with TRBD2 identical over 10 bases. The length of the CDR3 is 15 residues. Trimming removed 8 bases from V and 6 bases from J; junction bases left unmatched: 10. CDR1 is WSHSY and CDR2 is SAAADI in the germline V gene.

This chain uses TRBV5-1 with TRBJ2-7, with TRBD1 matching over 10 bases. With V trimmed by 2 bases and J by 5 bases, 4 bases remained unmatched. Germline V gives CDR1 SGHRS, CDR2 YFSETQ. The CDR3 runs 14 residues. The DNA for the CDR3 is TGCGCCAGCAGCTTACCCGGGACAGGGGACGAGCAGTACTTC. Translation: CASSLPGTGDEQYF.

This clone was found a few times. The CDR3 DNA reads TGCAGCGTTGCGGGAACCGGGACAGGGATCAACGAGCAGTACTTC. It codes for CSVAGTGTGINEQYF. The V and J genes are TRBV29-1 and TRBJ2-7; 9 nucleotides match TRBD1. J was trimmed by 5 bases and V by 4 bases; bases with no gene match: 12. Germline V gives CDR1 SQVTM, CDR2 ANQGSEA. The CDR3 is made up of 15 amino acids.

V usage is TRBV20-1 and J usage is TRBJ2-1, with 9 bases identical to TRBD2. Germline V gene lookup returns CDR1 DFQATT and CDR2 SNEGSKA (reference sequence). Trimming took 3 bases from V and 6 from J; bases not matched to a gene: 6. The CDR3 is 14 residues long. CDR3 amino acids: CSASRSSGINEQFF. CDR3 DNA sequence: TGCAGTGCTAGTAGGTCTAGCGGGATCAATGAGCAGTTCTTC.

The rearrangement uses TRBV7-9 and TRBJ1-3, with a weak D call TRBD1 (6 bases). This CDR3 has 15 residues. Germline V gives CDR1 SEHNR, CDR2 FQNEAQ (reference sequence). The V and J ends lost 5 bases and 4 bases respectively, with 15 bases between them. The CDR3 sequence is CASSTARTAGNTIYF. The CDR3 region has the DNA TGTGCCAGCAGCACCGCGCGGACAGCCGGAAACACCATATATTTT.

This clone was observed once. This sequence joins TRBV4-1 and TRBJ2-5; 15 positions match TRBD2. From germline, CDR1 is MGHRA and CDR2 YSYEKL. The CDR3 extends over 20 amino acids. Trimming removed 3 bases from V and 2 bases from J; junction bases left unmatched: 13. The CDR3 coding sequence is TGCGCCAGCAGCCAGGAGGTCGGGACTAGCGGGGGGAGGCGGCAAGAGACCCAGTACTTC. This encodes CASSQEVGTSGGRRQETQYF.

In DNA form, the CDR3 reads TGCGCCAGCAGCTTGGCCGTCGTAGCGGGAGGGCCTAAGCACATTCAGTACTTC. Its translation is CASSLAVVAGGPKHIQYF. V usage is TRBV5-1 and J usage is TRBJ2-4; TRBD2 matches at 11 bases. The germline gives CDR1 SGHRS, CDR2 YFSETQ. Losses at the gene ends were 0 bases for V and 8 bases for J; bases not matched to a gene: 13. The CDR3 is made up of 18 amino acids.

The V gene is TRBV6-5, the J gene TRBJ2-3, with D possibly TRBD1 on 6 matching bases. V was cut by 0 bases and J by 2 bases, with 9 bases left in between. CDR1 is MNHEY, CDR2 SVGAGI, per germline. The CDR3 consists of 15 residues. The CDR3 DNA follows: TGTGCCAGCAGTTACTCGACAGGCACCACAGATACGCAGTATTTT. Amino acids: CASSYSTGTTDTQYF.

The V gene is TRBV18, the J gene TRBJ2-5, with 11 bases lining up with TRBD2. CDR1 is KGHSH and CDR2 is LQKENI in the germline V gene. The CDR3 length is 16 residues. After removal of 3 bases from V and 5 bases from J, the junction contained 8 bases not matched to a gene. CDR3 residues: CASSPPRLAGRETQYF. CDR3 nucleotide sequence: TGTGCCAGCTCACCTCCCAGACTAGCGGGGAGGGAGACCCAGTACTTC.

This clone has only a few counts. The J gene is TRBJ1-4, the V gene TRBV6-5, with a possible D match to TRBD1 (5 bases). V was clipped by 6 bases and J by 7 bases, with 12 bases between them. Germline lookup yields CDR1 MNHEY and CDR2 SVGAGI. The CDR3 is 13 amino acids. As DNA, the CDR3 is TGTGCCAGCAGACTGAACGGGGGTGAAAAACTGTTTTTT. Its protein product is CASRLNGGEKLFF.

The V and J genes are TRBV11-2 and TRBJ2-1; a possible D gene is TRBD2 (5 bases). Germline V lookup: CDR1 SGHAT, CDR2 FQNNGV. V lost 1 base and J 1 base, leaving 8 bases between the germline ends. This CDR3 is 15 amino acids long. DNA of the CDR3: TGTGCCAGCAGCTTAGCTCCGGGGTCCTACAATGAGCAGTTCTTC. This sequence encodes CASSLAPGSYNEQFF.

This clone was seen a few times. The chain combines TRBV4-1 with TRBJ1-1, with 7 bases that match TRBD1. This CDR3 has 14 residues. V shed 3 bases and J 5 bases; nucleotides not matched to a gene: 6. Germline values: CDR1 MGHRA, CDR2 YSYEKL. The CDR3 is CASSQSTGRTEAFF. The CDR3 DNA reads TGCGCCAGCAGCCAGTCGACAGGGAGGACTGAAGCTTTCTTT.

This sequence joins TRBV5-1 and TRBJ1-1; 7 bases match TRBD1. This CDR3 is 14 amino acids long. J lost 4 bases, V lost 2 bases, and 5 bases had no gene match. Germline CDR1 reads SGHRS; CDR2 reads YFSETQ. CDR3 protein: CASSFQGVGTEAFF. As DNA, the CDR3 is TGCGCCAGCAGCTTTCAGGGGGTGGGCACTGAAGCTTTCTTT.

The J gene is TRBJ2-7, the V gene TRBV6-1; 7 bases are a match to TRBD1. V lost 3 bases to trimming and J lost 0 bases; unmatched junction nucleotides: 2. Germline V CDR1 and CDR2: MNHNS, SASEGT. The CDR3 runs to 14 residues. CDR3 nucleotides: TGTGCCAGCAGTGACCGGGACAGCTCCTACGAGCAGTACTTC. Its translation: CASSDRDSSYEQYF.